Each of the 22 T cell receptor beta chains below was sequenced from the same sample in a study of T cells in Graves' hyperthyroidism and ophthalmopathy. Amplification of TCR beta CDR3 regions used RNA as the template. HTBI primers were used for first-round RT-PCR of the TCR CDR3. TCRdb reprocessed the multiplex PCR reads via MiXCR and lists one record per CDR3 protein. In the table there are some 560,000 distinct CDR3 sequences, about 15% of which are singletons. The specimen sequenced was blood. Receptor source: a woman between 40 and 55 years old with Graves' hyperthyroidism.

This clonotype was picked up a small number of times. CDR3 loop: CASSYGAGRLPQHF. The CDR3 DNA is TGTGCCAGCAGTTACGGGGCAGGGAGACTGCCCCAGCATTTT. This sequence joins TRBV6-5 and TRBJ1-5; D possibly corresponds to TRBD1 (5 bases). Germline CDR1 and CDR2: MNHEY and SVGAGI. Trimming removed 2 bases from V and 9 bases from J, with 14 bases in between. CDR3 length: 14 amino acids.

This clonotype was detected many times. This chain joins TRBV10-3 and TRBJ1-1; no firm D call. The CDR3 is 13 residues long. Germline CDR1 is ENHRY and CDR2 is SYGVKD. The germline V and J ends were trimmed by 10 bases and 3 bases, with 15 bases remaining between them. CDR3 amino acids: CASQAARDTEAFF. CDR3 bases: TGTGCCAGCCAGGCTGCGAGGGACACTGAAGCTTTCTTT.

This clonotype has at least ten counts. This rearrangement joins TRBV5-1 to TRBJ2-1, with 8 bases identical to TRBD1. This CDR3 has 14 residues. In germline, CDR1 is SGHRS, CDR2 YFSETQ. The junction had 6 bases not matched to a gene; V was cut back by 1 base and J by 9 bases. This CDR3 is CASSLIQGAAEQFF. The CDR3 DNA follows: TGCGCCAGCAGCTTGATTCAGGGGGCCGCTGAGCAGTTCTTC.

Worth noting for this clonotype: A much more abundant neighbour one base away suggests this may be a read error. The chain combines TRBV28 with TRBJ1-2, with TRBD1 identical over 7 bases. The CDR3 covers 15 residues. The germline V gene encodes CDR1 MDHEN and CDR2 SYDVKM. After removal of 2 bases from V and 3 bases from J, the junction contained 6 bases not matched to a gene. CDR3 loop: CASSLGGQSDYGYTF. The CDR3 DNA follows: TGTGCCAGCAGTTTAGGGGGACAGAGTGACTATGGCTACACCTTC.

The V and J genes are TRBV14 and TRBJ2-3; D might be TRBD1 (6 bases). The CDR3 totals 14 residues. Looked up from germline, CDR1 is SGHDN and CDR2 is FVKESK. V was cut by 7 bases and J by 1 base, with 12 bases left in between. The CDR3 here is CASNLGGRTDTQYF. The CDR3 DNA reads as TGTGCCAGCAACCTAGGGGGACGCACAGATACGCAGTATTTT.

This clonotype has a count of ten or more. The genes are TRBV28 and TRBJ2-5; 12 nucleotides agree with TRBD2. This CDR3 has 16 amino acids. V was pared by 4 bases and J by 3 bases, with 6 bases of the junction left unmatched. Germline loops: CDR1 MDHEN, CDR2 SYDVKM. The chain's CDR3 is CASSSQLAGGKETQYF. CDR3 in DNA: TGTGCCAGCAGTTCCCAACTAGCGGGAGGTAAAGAGACCCAGTACTTC.

This clonotype occurred many times. The chain combines TRBV6-2 or TRBV6-3 with TRBJ2-7; D gene ambiguous. The CDR3 consists of 15 residues. V shed 2 bases and J shed 2 bases, with 13 bases lying between them. Looked up from germline, CDR1 is MNHEY and CDR2 is SVGEGT. CDR3 amino acids: CASSYEVGLPYEQYF. The CDR3, as DNA: TGTGCCAGCAGTTACGAGGTCGGATTACCCTACGAGCAGTACTTC.

This clonotype was picked up many times. This chain links TRBV6-1 with TRBJ1-5; 8 bases are a match to TRBD1. This CDR3 spans 17 amino acids. Germline V gene lookup returns CDR1 MNHNS and CDR2 SASEGT. After removal of 7 bases from V and 3 bases from J, the junction contained 14 bases not matched to a gene. CDR3 region: CASTDREGASNNQPQHF. The CDR3 region has the DNA TGTGCCAGCACGGACAGGGAAGGTGCGAGTAACAATCAGCCCCAGCATTTT.

This clonotype was recorded at least ten times. The chain couples TRBV12-3 or TRBV12-4 to TRBJ2-7, with a possible D match to TRBD1 (5 bases). The CDR3 extends over 16 amino acids. Trimming left V 2 bases short and J 3 bases short, with 17 bases between. The CDR3 spells CASSLRVGVNSYEQYF. The CDR3 DNA reads as TGTGCCAGCAGTTTAAGAGTAGGGGTCAACAGCTACGAGCAGTACTTC.

This sequence joins TRBV5-8 and TRBJ1-5; a possible D gene is TRBD1 (5 bases). Germline V gene data show CDR1 as SGHTS and CDR2 as YDEGEE. Trimming left V 4 bases short and J 12 bases short, with 26 bases between. The CDR3 length is 16 residues. The CDR3 spells CASSGADLFSYGLQHF. CDR3 bases: TGTGCCAGCAGCGGGGCCGACCTTTTCTCGTACGGACTCCAGCATTTT.

This clonotype showed up many times. V gene TRBV3-1 combines with J gene TRBJ1-1; D call uncertain. Germline CDR1 reads LGHDT; CDR2 reads YNNKEL (reference sequence). Trimming removed 1 base from V and 5 bases from J, with 11 bases in between. This CDR3 contains 14 residues. DNA for the CDR3: TGTGCCAGCAGCCAAGTTCGGGGAGCAACTGAAGCTTTCTTT. It encodes CASSQVRGATEAFF. Combining the CDR3 with reference TRBV3-1 and TRBJ1-1 gives the whole variable domain DTAVSQTPKYLVTQMGNDKSIKCEQNLGHDTMYWYKQDSKKFLKIMFSYNNKELIINETVPNRFSPKSPDKAHLNLHINSLELGDSAVYFCASSQVRGATEAFFGQGTRLTVV.

The chain uses TRBV7-9 and TRBJ2-6; D is uncertain. The CDR3 spans 15 residues. Trimming shortened V by 1 base and J by 3 bases, and 7 bases separated the two germline ends. The germline CDR1 and CDR2 sequences are SEHNR and FQNEAQ (reference sequence). CDR3: CASSLERVGANVLTF. The CDR3 coding sequence is TGTGCCAGCAGCTTAGAACGGGTTGGGGCCAACGTCCTGACTTTC.

This clonotype was found a few times. V and J are TRBV5-4 and TRBJ1-6, with D possibly TRBD1 on 5 matching bases. The germline gives CDR1 SGHNT, CDR2 YYREEE (reference sequence). The CDR3 contains 16 residues. V dropped 0 bases and J dropped 4 bases, with 11 bases sitting between them. The CDR3 DNA is TGTGCCAGCAGCTTGGAAGGCGGGGGATATAATTCACCCCTCCACTTT. This sequence encodes CASSLEGGGYNSPLHF.

This clonotype was counted ten times or more. This chain links TRBV2 with TRBJ2-1; no clear D. The V end was cut by 8 bases, the J end by 9 bases, with 5 bases between. Per the germline V gene, CDR1 is SNHLY and CDR2 is FYNNEI. The CDR3 covers 9 residues. CDR3 DNA sequence: TGTGCCAGCGGTGCTGAGCAGTTCTTC. Its protein product is CASGAEQFF.

This clonotype was recorded at least ten times. The CDR3 coding sequence is TGTGCCAGCAAGAACCGGGTTAGTGGGCAGTATTTT. Translation gives CASKNRVSGQYF. J is TRBJ2-3 and V is TRBV28; D remains unclear. This CDR3 spans 12 amino acids. Trimming took off 7 bases at V and 11 bases at J, with 16 bases between the two ends. Germline CDR1 MDHEN, CDR2 SYDVKM.

This clonotype was seen many times. The chain combines TRBV3-1 with TRBJ1-1; D is ambiguous. The CDR3 has 12 residues. Trimming stripped 10 bases from V and 1 base from J, with 10 bases between. Germline V gives CDR1 LGHDT, CDR2 YNNKEL (reference sequence). The CDR3 nucleotides are TGTGCCACCCAGGACCCGAACACTGAAGCTTTCTTT. Protein: CATQDPNTEAFF.

This clonotype occurred many times. The chain employs TRBV28 and TRBJ2-7, with 10 bases fitting TRBD2. The germline CDR1 and CDR2 sequences are MDHEN and SYDVKM. CDR3 length: 14 residues. Trimming at V came to 4 bases and at J to 4 bases, leaving 4 bases not matched to a gene. CDR3 sequence reads: CASSSSGLAYEQYF. The CDR3 nucleotides read TGTGCCAGCAGTTCGTCGGGACTAGCGTACGAGCAGTACTTC.

This clonotype was observed a few times. The rearrangement joins TRBV5-1 to TRBJ2-2, with 13 nucleotides matching TRBD2. V shed 0 bases, J shed 3 bases, and the junction held 11 bases outside the gene matches. Looked up from germline, CDR1 is SGHRS and CDR2 is YFSETQ. This CDR3 contains 20 residues. The CDR3 DNA reads TGCGCCAGCAGCTTGGAGACAGCGGGACTAGCGGGATATCACACCGGGGAGCTGTTTTTT. It is translated as CASSLETAGLAGYHTGELFF.

The rearrangement links TRBV6-1 to TRBJ2-2; D is uncertain. V shed 2 bases and J shed 1 base, with 5 bases lying between them. CDR1 is MNHNS, CDR2 SASEGT, per germline. The CDR3 runs to 14 residues. Here the CDR3 DNA reads TGTGCCAGCAGTGAAAAGGGGAACACCGGGGAGCTGTTTTTT. Residues: CASSEKGNTGELFF.

This clonotype was picked up many times. The chain recombines TRBV7-9 with TRBJ2-3, with 10 bases aligning to TRBD1. V trimming: 5 bases; J trimming: 5 bases; junction bases outside the gene matches: 4. The CDR3 extends over 14 amino acids. Germline V gene data show CDR1 as SEHNR and CDR2 as FQNEAQ (reference sequence). Here the CDR3 reads CASSMGQGRDTQYF. CDR3 coding DNA: TGTGCCAGCAGCATGGGACAGGGGAGAGATACGCAGTATTTT.

Ten or more counts support this clonotype. The chain recombines TRBV7-9 with TRBJ1-1, with D possibly being TRBD1 (6 bases). The germline V gene has CDR1 SEHNR and CDR2 FQNEAQ (reference sequence). V shed 3 bases and J shed 2 bases, with 10 bases lying between them. The CDR3 totals 14 residues. This chain's CDR3 is CASSFWTDNTEAFF. CDR3 in DNA: TGTGCCAGCAGCTTCTGGACAGATAACACTGAAGCTTTCTTT. Full variable domain (outside the CDR3, taken from reference TRBV7-9 and TRBJ1-1): DTGVSQNPRHKITKRGQNVTFRCDPISEHNRLYWYRQTLGQGPEFLTYFQNEAQLEKSRLLSDRFSAERPKGSFSTLEIQRTEQGDSAMYLCASSFWTDNTEAFFGQGTRLTVV.

There are a few counts of this clonotype. The chain carries TRBV14 and TRBJ2-7; no definite D call. Trimming shortened V by 3 bases and J by 6 bases, and 9 bases separated the two germline ends. Germline values: CDR1 SGHDN, CDR2 FVKESK. This CDR3 spans 12 amino acids. This CDR3 reads CASSHSGPEQYF. The CDR3 DNA follows: TGTGCCAGCAGCCACTCGGGCCCCGAGCAGTACTTC.